These T cell receptor beta chains were read from a single sample in a study of HIV-infected patients and healthy controls. TCRdb re-called the 5' RACE reads with MiXCR, one entry per CDR3 protein. The sample carries roughly 68,000 distinct CDR3 sequences, less than 20% recorded once. The sample comprised CD4+ T cells from blood. The receptors derive from a human donor in good health. Both conserved end residues are part of each CDR3. The order of the fields is J gene, clone size, V gene, D gene, CDR3 protein, CDR3 DNA. A D gene is named only where the DNA matches it firmly. Clone size is stated in some rows and not others, as once, few, many or a class when expanded.

J: TRBJ2-5
size: NA
V: TRBV12-3/TRBV12-4
D: NA
CDR3: CASSLSGGSAQYF
DNA: TGTGCCAGCAGTTTATCTGGGGGATCGGCCCAGTACTTC

J: TRBJ2-7
size: few
V: TRBV12-3/TRBV12-4
D: NA
CDR3: CASSTAPYEQYF
DNA: TGTGCCAGCAGCACGGCACCCTACGAGCAGTACTTC

J: TRBJ2-7
size: NA
V: TRBV7-3
D: TRBD1
CDR3: CASSRRGRSYEQYF
DNA: TGTGCCAGCAGCAGAAGGGGGCGGTCCTACGAGCAGTACTTC

J: TRBJ2-7
size: NA
V: TRBV20-1
D: NA
CDR3: CSARQGPYEQYF
DNA: TGCAGTGCTAGACAGGGTCCCTACGAGCAGTACTTC

J: TRBJ2-7
size: NA
V: TRBV11-2
D: NA
CDR3: CASSYQTGTSYEQYF
DNA: TGTGCCAGCAGCTACCAGACAGGGACTAGCTACGAGCAGTACTTC

J: TRBJ2-3
size: NA
V: TRBV4-1
D: TRBD2
CDR3: CASSQDRTSGTDTQYF
DNA: TGCGCCAGCAGCCAAGACCGGACTAGCGGCACAGATACGCAGTATTTT

J: TRBJ1-1
size: NA
V: TRBV5-4
D: NA
CDR3: CASSLGSTEAFF
DNA: TGTGCCAGCAGCCTTGGAAGCACTGAAGCTTTCTTT

J: TRBJ1-1
size: NA
V: TRBV5-1
D: NA
CDR3: CASSLSGAYTEAFF
DNA: TGCGCCAGCAGCTTGTCAGGGGCCTACACTGAAGCTTTCTTT

J: TRBJ1-2
size: many
V: TRBV3-1
D: NA
CDR3: CASSQDQPTGYTF
DNA: TGTGCCAGCAGCCAAGACCAACCCACTGGCTACACCTTC

J: TRBJ2-6
size: NA
V: TRBV5-4
D: NA
CDR3: CASSLYSGVSGANVLTF
DNA: TGTGCCAGCAGCCTTTATTCAGGAGTCTCTGGGGCCAACGTCCTGACTTTC

J: TRBJ2-1
size: many
V: TRBV3-1
D: TRBD2
CDR3: CASSRALAGLSNEQFF
DNA: TGTGCCAGCAGCCGAGCACTAGCGGGATTGTCCAATGAGCAGTTCTTC

J: TRBJ2-7
size: few
V: TRBV19
D: TRBD1
CDR3: CASSSDGRDSGYEQYF
DNA: TGTGCCAGTAGTTCCGACGGCCGGGACAGCGGCTACGAGCAGTACTTC

J: TRBJ1-2
size: NA
V: TRBV12-3/TRBV12-4
D: NA
CDR3: CASSLSGAGESTF
DNA: TGTGCCAGCAGTTTATCCGGGGCGGGGGAGAGTACCTTC

J: TRBJ2-2
size: NA
V: TRBV12-3/TRBV12-4
D: NA
CDR3: CASRKGAAVNTGELFF
DNA: TGTGCCAGCAGGAAGGGAGCAGCGGTGAACACCGGGGAGCTGTTTTTT

J: TRBJ2-5
size: NA
V: TRBV19
D: NA
CDR3: CASRKGPGNQETQYF
DNA: TGTGCCAGTAGAAAGGGGCCGGGAAACCAAGAGACCCAGTACTTC

J: TRBJ1-1
size: many
V: TRBV4-3
D: TRBD1
CDR3: CASSRGTIRTGERAEAFF
DNA: TGCGCCAGCAGCCGAGGGACCATTAGGACAGGGGAGCGAGCTGAAGCTTTCTTT

J: TRBJ1-1
size: NA
V: TRBV7-6
D: NA
CDR3: CASSSTTGSNTEAFF
DNA: TGTGCCAGCAGCTCCACAACAGGGTCGAACACTGAAGCTTTCTTT

J: TRBJ1-1
size: few
V: TRBV10-3
D: NA
CDR3: CAIRPYSAGTEGATEAFF
DNA: TGTGCCATCAGACCCTACTCGGCCGGGACGGAGGGTGCCACTGAAGCTTTCTTT

J: TRBJ1-2
size: NA
V: TRBV19
D: NA
CDR3: CASSIDRGNYGYTF
DNA: TGTGCCAGTAGTATAGACAGGGGTAACTATGGCTACACCTTC

J: TRBJ2-3
size: NA
V: TRBV5-1
D: NA
CDR3: CASSLTRHRDLTDTQYF
DNA: TGCGCCAGCAGCTTGACCCGTCACAGGGACCTCACAGATACGCAGTATTTT

J: TRBJ1-4
size: NA
V: TRBV19
D: NA
CDR3: CASTSNEKLFF
DNA: TGTGCCTCTACGTCGAACGAAAAACTGTTTTTT

J: TRBJ1-1
size: many
V: TRBV6-2/TRBV6-3
D: NA
CDR3: CASSYYGPLNTEAFF
DNA: TGTGCCAGCAGTTACTATGGGCCACTGAACACTGAAGCTTTCTTT

J: TRBJ2-1
size: many
V: TRBV7-9
D: TRBD2
CDR3: CASSLPHRLAGRRNEQFF
DNA: TGTGCCAGCAGCTTACCGCATCGACTAGCGGGACGCAGGAATGAGCAGTTCTTC

J: TRBJ2-1
size: NA
V: TRBV3-1
D: NA
CDR3: CASSNGEGREQFF
DNA: TGTGCCAGCAGCAACGGAGAAGGAAGGGAGCAGTTCTTC

J: TRBJ2-1
size: many
V: TRBV7-6
D: TRBD2
CDR3: CASSLGLGTSGRKPKDYNEQFF
DNA: TGTGCCAGCAGCTTAGGCCTAGGGACTAGCGGGAGAAAACCCAAAGACTACAATGAGCAGTTCTTC

J: TRBJ1-1
size: few
V: TRBV7-9
D: NA
CDR3: CASSRMVDNTEAFF
DNA: TGTGCCAGCAGCAGGATGGTGGATAACACTGAAGCTTTCTTT

J: TRBJ2-5
size: many
V: TRBV5-5
D: TRBD2
CDR3: CASSIGLAGNLKETQYF
DNA: TGTGCCAGCAGCATCGGACTAGCGGGAAACTTAAAAGAGACCCAGTACTTC

J: TRBJ1-6
size: NA
V: TRBV2
D: NA
CDR3: CASRERIRVMASPLHF
DNA: TGTGCCAGCAGGGAGCGAATCCGGGTGATGGCTTCACCCCTCCACTTT

J: TRBJ2-2
size: few
V: TRBV2
D: TRBD2
CDR3: CASRTSGGTGELFF
DNA: TGTGCCAGCCGGACTAGCGGGGGCACCGGGGAGCTGTTTTTT

J: TRBJ1-1
size: many
V: TRBV5-1
D: NA
CDR3: CASSLGSGTQNTEAFF
DNA: TGCGCCAGCAGCTTGGGGTCCGGGACACAGAACACTGAAGCTTTCTTT

J: TRBJ2-5
size: NA
V: TRBV5-1
D: TRBD2
CDR3: CASSLTSGIQETQYF
DNA: TGCGCCAGCAGCTTAACTAGCGGGATACAAGAGACCCAGTACTTC